This T cell receptor (beta chain) was observed in a study of T-cell reconstitution after alpha-beta-depleted transplantation in children. Unique molecular identifiers were built into the TCRbeta library. TCRdb re-called the PCR reads through MiXCR, storing one row per CDR3 protein. The table lists a few hundred thousand distinct CDR3 sequences, roughly 44% of them singletons. Overall study results and limits: About two months after transplant, alpha-beta T cells reportedly came from several hundred expanded graft clones.

A note on this clonotype: Its target is not known.

V lost 4 bases and J 3 bases, leaving 16 bases between the germline ends. Germline-derived CDR1 and CDR2 are SGHNT and YYREEE (reference sequence). The CDR3 totals 15 residues. The chain recombines TRBV5-4 with TRBJ1-1; TRBD1 is a possible D gene (5 bases). Sequencing was performed on PBMCs, taken before TCRalphabeta/CD19-depleted stem cell transplant. This TCR was recovered from a girl under 10 years old with aplastic anemia, due to receive a stem cell transplant. The CDR3 spells CASSLPGGEDTEAFF. CDR3 nucleotide sequence: TGTGCCAGCAGCCTCCCGGGGGGGGAGGACACTGAAGCTTTCTTT.